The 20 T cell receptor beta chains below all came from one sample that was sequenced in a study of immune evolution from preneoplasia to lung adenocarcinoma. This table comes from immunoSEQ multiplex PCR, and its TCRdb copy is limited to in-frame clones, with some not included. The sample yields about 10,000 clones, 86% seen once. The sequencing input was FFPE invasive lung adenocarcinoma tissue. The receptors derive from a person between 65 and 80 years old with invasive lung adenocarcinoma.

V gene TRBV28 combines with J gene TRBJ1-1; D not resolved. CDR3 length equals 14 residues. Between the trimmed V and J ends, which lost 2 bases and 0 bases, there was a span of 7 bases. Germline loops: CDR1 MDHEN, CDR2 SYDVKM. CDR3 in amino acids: CASSLGGLNTEAFF. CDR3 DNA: TGTGCCAGCAGTTTAGGCGGTTTGAACACTGAAGCTTTCTTT. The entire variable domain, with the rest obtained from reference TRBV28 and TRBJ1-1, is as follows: DVKVTQSSRYLVKRTGEKVFLECVQDMDHENMFWYRQDPGLGLRLIYFSYDVKMKEKGDIPEGYSVSREKKERFSLILESASTNQTSMYLCASSLGGLNTEAFFGQGTRLTVV.

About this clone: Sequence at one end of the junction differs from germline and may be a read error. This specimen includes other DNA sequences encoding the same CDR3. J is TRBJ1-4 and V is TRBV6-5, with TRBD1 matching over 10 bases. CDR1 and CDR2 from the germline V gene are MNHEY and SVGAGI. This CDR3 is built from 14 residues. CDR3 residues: CASSEDRGNEKLFF. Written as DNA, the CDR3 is TGTGCTAGCAGTGAGGACAGGGGGAATGAAAAACTGTTTTTT.

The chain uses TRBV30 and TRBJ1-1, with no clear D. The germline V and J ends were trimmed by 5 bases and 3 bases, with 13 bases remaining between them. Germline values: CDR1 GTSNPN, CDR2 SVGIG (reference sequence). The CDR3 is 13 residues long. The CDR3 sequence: CAWARTEYTEAFF. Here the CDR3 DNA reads TGTGCCTGGGCACGAACCGAGTACACTGAAGCTTTCTTT.

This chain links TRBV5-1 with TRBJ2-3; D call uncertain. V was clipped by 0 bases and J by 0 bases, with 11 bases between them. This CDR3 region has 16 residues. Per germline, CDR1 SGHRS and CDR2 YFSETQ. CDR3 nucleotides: TGCGCCAGCAGCTTGGTGGGCGATACTAGCACAGATACGCAGTATTTT. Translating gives CASSLVGDTSTDTQYF. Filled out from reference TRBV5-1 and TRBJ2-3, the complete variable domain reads KAGVTQTPRYLIKTRGQQVTLSCSPISGHRSVSWYQQTPGQGLQFLFEYFSETQRNKGNFPGRFSGRQFSNSRSEMNVSTLELGDSALYLCASSLVGDTSTDTQYFGPGTRLTVL.

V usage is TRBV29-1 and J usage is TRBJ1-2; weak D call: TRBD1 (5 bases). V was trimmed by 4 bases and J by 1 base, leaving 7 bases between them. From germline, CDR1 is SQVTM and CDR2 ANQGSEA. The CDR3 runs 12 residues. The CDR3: CSVGDSNYGYTF. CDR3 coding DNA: TGCAGCGTTGGAGACAGTAACTATGGCTACACCTTC.

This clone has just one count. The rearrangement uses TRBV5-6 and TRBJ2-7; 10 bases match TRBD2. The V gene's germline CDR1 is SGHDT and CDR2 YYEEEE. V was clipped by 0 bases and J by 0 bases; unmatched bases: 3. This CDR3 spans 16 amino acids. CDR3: CASSLALAGASYEQYF. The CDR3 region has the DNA TGTGCCAGCAGCTTGGCTCTAGCGGGGGCCTCCTACGAGCAGTACTTC.

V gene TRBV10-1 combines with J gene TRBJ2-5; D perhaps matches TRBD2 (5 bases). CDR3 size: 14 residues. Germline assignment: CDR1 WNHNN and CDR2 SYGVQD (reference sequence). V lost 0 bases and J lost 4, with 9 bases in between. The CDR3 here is CASSESTNLETQYF. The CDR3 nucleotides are TGCGCCAGCAGTGAGTCGACTAATCTAGAGACCCAGTACTTC.

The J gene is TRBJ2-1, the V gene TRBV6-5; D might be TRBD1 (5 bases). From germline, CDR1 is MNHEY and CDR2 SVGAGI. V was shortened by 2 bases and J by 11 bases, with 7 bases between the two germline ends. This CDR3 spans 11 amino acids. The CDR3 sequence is CASSYQGKQFF. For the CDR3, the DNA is TGTGCCAGCAGTTACCAGGGAAAGCAGTTCTTC.

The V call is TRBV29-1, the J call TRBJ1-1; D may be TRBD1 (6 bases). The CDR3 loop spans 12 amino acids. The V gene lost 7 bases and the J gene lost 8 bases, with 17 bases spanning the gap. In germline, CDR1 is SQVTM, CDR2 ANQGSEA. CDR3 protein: CSAGHQKGEAFF. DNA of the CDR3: TGCAGCGCGGGACACCAAAAGGGGGAAGCTTTCTTT.

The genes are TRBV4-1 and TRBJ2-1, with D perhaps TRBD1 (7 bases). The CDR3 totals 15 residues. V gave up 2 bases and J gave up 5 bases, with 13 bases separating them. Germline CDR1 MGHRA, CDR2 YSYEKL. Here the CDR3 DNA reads TGCGCCAGCAGCCAACGACAGGGAGGAGACAATGAGCAGTTCTTC. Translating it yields CASSQRQGGDNEQFF.

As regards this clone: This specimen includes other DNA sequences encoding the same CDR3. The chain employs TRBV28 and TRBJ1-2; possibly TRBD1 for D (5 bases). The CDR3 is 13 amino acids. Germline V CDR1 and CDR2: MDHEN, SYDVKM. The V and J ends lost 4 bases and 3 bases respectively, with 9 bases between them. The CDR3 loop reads CASSSGTDYGYTF. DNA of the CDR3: TGTGCCAGCAGTTCAGGGACGGACTATGGCTACACCTTC.

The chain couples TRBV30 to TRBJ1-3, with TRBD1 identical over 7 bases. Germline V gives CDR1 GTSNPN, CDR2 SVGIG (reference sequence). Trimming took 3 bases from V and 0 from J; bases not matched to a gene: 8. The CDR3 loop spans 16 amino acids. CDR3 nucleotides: TGTGCCTGGAGGGCTTCGGACAGGTTCTCTGGAAACACCATATATTTT. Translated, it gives CAWRASDRFSGNTIYF.

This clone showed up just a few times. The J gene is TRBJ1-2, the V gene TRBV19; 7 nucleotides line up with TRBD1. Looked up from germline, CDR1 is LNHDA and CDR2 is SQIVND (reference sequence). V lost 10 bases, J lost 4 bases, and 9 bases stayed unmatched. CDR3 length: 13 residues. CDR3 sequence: CATKGAGGYGYTF. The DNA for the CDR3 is TGTGCCACTAAGGGGGCAGGCGGCTATGGCTACACCTTC.

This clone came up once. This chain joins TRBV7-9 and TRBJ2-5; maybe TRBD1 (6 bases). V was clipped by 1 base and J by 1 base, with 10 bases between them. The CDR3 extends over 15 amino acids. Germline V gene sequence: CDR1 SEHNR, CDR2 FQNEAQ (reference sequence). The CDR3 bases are TGTGCCAGCAGCTTAGTGCGACAGGTCCAAGAGACCCAGTACTTC. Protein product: CASSLVRQVQETQYF.

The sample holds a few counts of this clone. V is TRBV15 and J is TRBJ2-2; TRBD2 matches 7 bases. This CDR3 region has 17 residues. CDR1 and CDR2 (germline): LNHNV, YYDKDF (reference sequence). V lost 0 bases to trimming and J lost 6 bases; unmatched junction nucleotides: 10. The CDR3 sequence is CATSREYPAGKPGELFF. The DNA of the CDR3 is TGTGCCACCAGCAGAGAATATCCAGCGGGAAAGCCCGGGGAGCTGTTTTTT.

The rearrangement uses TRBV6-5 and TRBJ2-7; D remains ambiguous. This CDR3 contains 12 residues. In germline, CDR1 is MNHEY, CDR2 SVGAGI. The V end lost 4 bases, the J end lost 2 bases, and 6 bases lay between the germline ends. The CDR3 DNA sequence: TGTGCCAGCAGTTCTAATCCCTACGAGCAGTACTTC. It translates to CASSSNPYEQYF.

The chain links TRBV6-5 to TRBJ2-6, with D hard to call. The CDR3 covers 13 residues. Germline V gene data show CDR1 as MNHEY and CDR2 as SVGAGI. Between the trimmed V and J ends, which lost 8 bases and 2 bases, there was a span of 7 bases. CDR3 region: CASATPGANVLTF. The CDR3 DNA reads TGTGCCAGCGCTACTCCTGGGGCCAACGTCCTGACTTTC.

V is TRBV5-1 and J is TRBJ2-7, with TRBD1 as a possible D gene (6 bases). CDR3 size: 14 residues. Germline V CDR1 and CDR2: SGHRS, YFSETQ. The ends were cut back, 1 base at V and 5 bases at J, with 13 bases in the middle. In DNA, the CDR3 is TGCGCCAGCAGCTTGTTAGGAACAGGGCACGAGCAGTACTTC. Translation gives CASSLLGTGHEQYF. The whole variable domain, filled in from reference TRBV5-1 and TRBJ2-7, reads KAGVTQTPRYLIKTRGQQVTLSCSPISGHRSVSWYQQTPGQGLQFLFEYFSETQRNKGNFPGRFSGRQFSNSRSEMNVSTLELGDSALYLCASSLLGTGHEQYFGPGTRLTVT.

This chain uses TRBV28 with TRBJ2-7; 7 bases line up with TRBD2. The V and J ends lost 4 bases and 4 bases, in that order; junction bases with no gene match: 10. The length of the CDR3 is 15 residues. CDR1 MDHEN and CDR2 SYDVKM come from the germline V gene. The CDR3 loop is CASSSDRLARYEQYF. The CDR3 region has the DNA TGTGCCAGCAGTTCGGATAGACTAGCTCGATACGAGCAGTACTTC. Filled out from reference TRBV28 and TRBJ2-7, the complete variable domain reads DVKVTQSSRYLVKRTGEKVFLECVQDMDHENMFWYRQDPGLGLRLIYFSYDVKMKEKGDIPEGYSVSREKKERFSLILESASTNQTSMYLCASSSDRLARYEQYFGPGTRLTVT.

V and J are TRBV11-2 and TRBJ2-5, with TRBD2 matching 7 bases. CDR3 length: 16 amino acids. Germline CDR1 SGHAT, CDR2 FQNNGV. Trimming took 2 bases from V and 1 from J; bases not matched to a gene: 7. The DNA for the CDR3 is TGTGCCAGCAGCTTAAAGCAGAGCGGGGCCCAAGAGACCCAGTACTTC. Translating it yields CASSLKQSGAQETQYF. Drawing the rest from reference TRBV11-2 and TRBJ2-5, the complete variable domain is EAGVAQSPRYKIIEKRQSVAFWCNPISGHATLYWYQQILGQGPKLLIQFQNNGVVDDSQLPKDRFSAERLKGVDSTLKIQPAKLEDSAVYLCASSLKQSGAQETQYFGPGTRLLVL.